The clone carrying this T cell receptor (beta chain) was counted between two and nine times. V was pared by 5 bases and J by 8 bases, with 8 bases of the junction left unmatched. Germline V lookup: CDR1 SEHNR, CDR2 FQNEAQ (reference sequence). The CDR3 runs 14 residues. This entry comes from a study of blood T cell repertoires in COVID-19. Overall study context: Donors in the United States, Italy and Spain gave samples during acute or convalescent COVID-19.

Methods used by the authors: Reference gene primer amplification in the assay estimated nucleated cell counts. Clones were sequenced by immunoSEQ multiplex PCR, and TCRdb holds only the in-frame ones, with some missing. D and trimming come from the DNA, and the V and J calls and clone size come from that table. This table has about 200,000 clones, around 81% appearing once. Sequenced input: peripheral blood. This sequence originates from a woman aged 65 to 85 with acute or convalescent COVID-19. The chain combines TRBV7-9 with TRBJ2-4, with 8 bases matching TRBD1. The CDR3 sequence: CASSPRGRLDIQYF. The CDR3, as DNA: TGTGCCAGCAGCCCCAGGGGGCGGCTTGACATTCAGTACTTC.